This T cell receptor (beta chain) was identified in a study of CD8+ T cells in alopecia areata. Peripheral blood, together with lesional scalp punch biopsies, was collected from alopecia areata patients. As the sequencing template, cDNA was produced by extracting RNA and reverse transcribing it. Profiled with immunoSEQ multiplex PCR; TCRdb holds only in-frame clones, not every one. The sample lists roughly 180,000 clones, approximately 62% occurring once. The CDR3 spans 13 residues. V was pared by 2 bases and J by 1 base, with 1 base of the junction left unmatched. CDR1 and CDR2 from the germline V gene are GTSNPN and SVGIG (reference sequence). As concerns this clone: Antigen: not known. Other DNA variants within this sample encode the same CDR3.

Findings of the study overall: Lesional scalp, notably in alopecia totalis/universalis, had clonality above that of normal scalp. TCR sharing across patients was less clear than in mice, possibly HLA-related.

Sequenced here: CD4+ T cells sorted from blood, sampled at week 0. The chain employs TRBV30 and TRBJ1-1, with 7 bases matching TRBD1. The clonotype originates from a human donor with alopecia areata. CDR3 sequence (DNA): TGTGCCTGGAGTAGACAGGGGAACACTGAAGCTTTCTTT. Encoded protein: CAWSRQGNTEAFF. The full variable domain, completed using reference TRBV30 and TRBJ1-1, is SQTIHQWPATLVQPVGSPLSLECTVEGTSNPNLYWYRQAAGRGLQLLFYSVGIGQISSEVPQNLSASRPQDRQFILSSKKLLLSDSGFYLCAWSRQGNTEAFFGQGTRLTVV.